This paragraph covers one TCR beta chain sequence. The antigen remains undetermined. Deletions cut 8 bases from V and 4 bases from J, with 14 bases between. There are 13 residues in the CDR3. Germline V gives CDR1 MNHEY, CDR2 SVGAGI. This sample stems from a study of T cell responses to AZD1222 COVID-19 vaccine. Across the whole study: Second doses that came at about 4 or about 12 weeks were put together. Study-wide findings and caveats: CD4 TCRs associated with vaccination spanned spike, dominating at 160-218 and 743-854. The donor cohort was predominantly white British with a female majority, and clonal diversity may have been underestimated. Baseline serology detected seropositivity in only five to seven AZD1222 recipients.

Generated by immunoSEQ multiplex PCR, the TCRdb table keeps only in-frame clones and is missing some. The sample lists around 110,000 clones, under 90% seen once, with 5.1% in the top ten. The starting material was peripheral blood, obtained on day 0 of AZD1222 vaccination. This clonotype was sampled from an adult in good health. This chain uses TRBV6-5 with TRBJ1-1; D possibly corresponds to TRBD1 (5 bases). The CDR3 DNA follows: TGTGCCAGCGCCCCCGGGAGGGGCACTGAAGCTTTCTTT. Its translation: CASAPGRGTEAFF.